The T cell receptor beta chain under discussion was sequenced for a study of blood T cell repertoires in COVID-19. Study-wide background: Both acute and convalescent COVID-19 samples were obtained from the United States, Italy and Spain. In each case, the material was cDNA or gDNA derived from T cells, B-cell-depleted T cells, or PBMCs.

V lost 0 bases, J lost 2 bases, and 7 bases lay in between. CDR3 length: 14 amino acids. Per germline, CDR1 MGHRA and CDR2 YSYEKL. As handled by the study authors: Reference gene primer amplification in the assay estimated nucleated cell counts. Profiling relied on immunoSEQ multiplex PCR, and the TCRdb table lists in-frame clones only, not all of them. The V and J calls and the clone size are those of that table, but D and trimming were determined from the DNA. The sample has a few hundred thousand clones; roughly nine tenths are singletons. A word on this clone: This same CDR3 is encoded by further DNA sequences in the sample.

Input material: peripheral blood. This receptor was taken from a man aged 18 to 29 who had recovered from COVID-19. The chain couples TRBV4-1 to TRBJ1-1; D gene ambiguous. The CDR3 sequence: CASSQDPLNTEAFF. DNA for the CDR3: TGCGCCAGCAGCCAAGATCCACTCAACACTGAAGCTTTCTTT.